This T cell receptor (beta chain) is from a study of cytomegalovirus exposure and HLA in healthy donors. General study points: The study listed some 160 cytomegalovirus-associated TCR beta chains.

Trimming cost V 8 bases and J 4 bases; bases outside gene matches: 13. CDR1 is LNHDA and CDR2 is SQIVND in the germline V gene (reference sequence). The CDR3 is made up of 15 amino acids. Of note for this clone: The antigen is unknown.

Sequencing used immunoSEQ multiplex PCR; TCRdb keeps in-frame clones, though not all of them. The sample yields some 90,000 clones, approximately 96% seen once. The receptor comes from a man younger than 30 in good health and CMV-seronegative. The gene calls are TRBV19 and TRBJ1-2; 7 positions agree with TRBD1. Material: PBMCs. The CDR3 region has the DNA TGTGCCAGTTCCTTAAATACGGGACAGATCTATGGCTACACCTTC. Protein product: CASSLNTGQIYGYTF.